A selection of T cell receptor beta chains follows, all from one sample in a study of immune evolution from preneoplasia to lung adenocarcinoma. Only in-frame clones appear in the TCRdb table, and some are missing; sequencing was by immunoSEQ multiplex PCR. Of just under 10,000 clones listed, over 60% were seen once; the top ten hold almost 5%. Sequences were obtained from FFPE minimally invasive lung adenocarcinoma tissue. The receptors originated from an older person with lung adenocarcinoma. Some clones in this sample may be carry-over from other donors' samples. The CDR3 runs from the conserved cysteine through the conserved F or W. A D gene is named only where the DNA matches it firmly. Clone size is given for some rows only: seen once, a few or many times, or a class if the clone is expanded.

.	TRBV15	TRBD1	TRBJ1-4	CATSRGQGEEKLFF	TGTGCCACCAGCAGAGGACAGGGGGAGGAAAAACTGTTTTTT
.	TRBV7-9	TRBD1	TRBJ1-1	CTNSPQGGRTEAFF	TGTACCAACAGCCCGCAGGGGGGCCGCACTGAAGCTTTCTTT
.	TRBV19	.	TRBJ1-6	CASSTGTKVSGNSPLHF	TGTGCCAGTAGTACTGGGACCAAAGTATCGGGTAATTCACCCCTCCACTTT
.	TRBV28	.	TRBJ1-2	CASSPGGYGYTF	TGTGCCAGCAGCCCCGGGGGCTATGGCTACACCTTC
.	TRBV9	.	TRBJ2-3	CASSVSGGDTQYF	TGTGCCAGCAGCGTGTCCGGAGGAGATACGCAGTATTTT
.	TRBV6-1	.	TRBJ2-5	CASSEVGMGETQYF	TGTGCCAGCAGTGAAGTGGGGATGGGGGAGACCCAGTACTTC
.	TRBV28	.	TRBJ2-7	CASSWQGPAEQYF	TGTGCCAGCAGTTGGCAGGGGCCCGCCGAGCAGTACTTC
.	TRBV19	.	TRBJ2-3	CASSNTDTQYF	TGTGCCAGTAGTAACACAGATACGCAGTATTTT
once	TRBV28	.	TRBJ2-1	CASSGESSYNEQFF	TGTGCCAGCAGTGGAGAGAGCTCCTACAATGAGCAGTTCTTC
.	TRBV5-6	TRBD2	TRBJ2-7	CANSPDISGIPYEQYF	TGTGCCAACAGCCCCGACATTAGCGGGATCCCCTACGAGCAGTACTTC
.	TRBV6-1	.	TRBJ2-4	CASSLRAQQAQYF	TGTGCCAGCAGCCTCCGGGCCCAACAGGCCCAGTACTTC
large	TRBV19	TRBD1	TRBJ1-6	CASTDRAENSPLHF	TGTGCCAGTACCGACAGGGCGGAAAATTCACCCCTCCACTTT
.	TRBV11-2	.	TRBJ2-5	CASSLGSHTGLETQYF	TGTGCCAGCAGCTTAGGTTCCCATACAGGCCTAGAGACCCAGTACTTC
.	TRBV19	.	TRBJ1-2	CASSIEDRNYGYTF	TGTGCCAGTAGTATCGAGGATCGTAACTATGGCTACACCTTC
.	TRBV2	.	TRBJ2-7	CASSDSLTAASYEQYF	TGTGCCAGCAGTGATAGTTTGACAGCTGCTTCTTACGAGCAGTACTTC
.	TRBV7-2	TRBD1	TRBJ1-1	CASSLGSGGLFSEAFF	TGTGCCAGCAGCTTGGGTTCAGGGGGCTTATTTTCTGAAGCTTTCTTT
.	TRBV18	TRBD1	TRBJ2-7	CASSPPGTVVYEQYF	TGTGCCAGCTCACCACCCGGGACAGTGGTCTACGAGCAGTACTTC
once	TRBV18	.	TRBJ1-3	CASSAGQTGNTIYF	TGTGCCAGCTCAGCGGGACAAACTGGAAACACCATATATTTT
.	TRBV5-6	.	TRBJ2-6	CASHPANSQSRANVLTF	TGTGCCAGCCATCCCGCCAATAGTCAAAGTCGGGCCAACGTCCTGACTTTC
once	TRBV7-3	TRBD2	TRBJ2-1	CASSPTSGSREQFF	TGTGCCAGCAGCCCGACTAGCGGGAGTCGTGAGCAGTTCTTC
.	TRBV5-8	.	TRBJ2-3	CASSLGRIDGDTQYF	TGTGCCAGCAGCTTGGGGAGGATAGACGGAGATACGCAGTATTTT
once	TRBV10-1	.	TRBJ1-3	CASSGGTPFSGNTIYF	TGCGCCAGCAGTGGTGGTACACCTTTCTCTGGAAACACCATATATTTT
.	TRBV28	.	TRBJ1-1	CASSLINSNTEAFF	TGTGCCAGCAGTTTAATTAATTCCAACACTGAAGCTTTCTTT
.	TRBV5-1	.	TRBJ1-1	CASSLEQQARSTEAFF	TGCGCCAGCAGCTTGGAACAACAGGCTCGAAGCACTGAAGCTTTCTTT
.	TRBV5-6	TRBD2	TRBJ2-2	CASSLSVVQAGGYTGELFF	TGTGCCAGCAGCTTGTCGGTCGTCCAGGCGGGAGGTTACACCGGGGAGCTGTTTTTT
large	TRBV2	.	TRBJ2-7	CASRTASHEQYF	TGTGCCAGCAGGACAGCATCCCACGAGCAGTACTTC
.	TRBV7-8	.	TRBJ2-7	CASSWPSTYEQYF	TGTGCCAGCAGCTGGCCTTCCACCTACGAGCAGTACTTC
.	TRBV28	.	TRBJ2-7	CASNVNSYEQYF	TGTGCCAGCAATGTTAACTCCTACGAGCAGTACTTC
few	TRBV7-9	.	TRBJ2-5	CASSTTEYQETQYF	TGTGCCAGCAGCACGACAGAGTACCAAGAGACCCAGTACTTC
few	TRBV18	.	TRBJ1-1	CASSQRTGKPFF	TGTGCCAGCTCACAAAGGACGGGGAAACCTTTCTTT
.	TRBV30	.	TRBJ2-3	CAWSPRDTQYF	TGTGCCTGGAGCCCTAGGGATACGCAGTATTTT
.	TRBV21-1	.	TRBJ1-4	CASSKGGVNAGEREKLFF	TGTGCCAGCAGCAAAGGAGGGGTGAATGCAGGGGAGCGTGAAAAACTGTTTTTT
.	TRBV4-2	TRBD1	TRBJ1-4	CASSFKGADEKLFF	TGTGCCAGCAGCTTTAAGGGGGCTGATGAAAAACTGTTTTTT
.	TRBV4-3	TRBD2	TRBJ2-1	CASSQDSLAENEQLF	TGCGCCAGCAGCCAAGATAGCCTAGCGGAGAATGAGCAGCTCTTC
.	TRBV4-1	.	TRBJ1-4	CASSQDTGNGEKLFF	TGCGCCAGCAGCCAAGATACAGGGAATGGTGAAAAACTGTTTTTT
.	TRBV27	.	TRBJ1-3	CASSLGRGNTIYF	TGTGCCAGCAGTTTAGGCCGGGGAAACACCATATATTTT
.	TRBV29-1	.	TRBJ2-7	CSVGGTYEQYF	TGCAGCGTTGGGGGCACCTACGAGCAGTACTTC
.	TRBV30	.	TRBJ2-7	CAWRALLGDYEQYF	TGTGCCTGGAGGGCCCTCCTGGGAGACTACGAGCAGTACTTC
.	TRBV6-4	.	TRBJ2-1	CASSEPGLSNEQFF	TGTGCCAGCAGTGAGCCGGGCCTTAGCAATGAGCAGTTCTTC
.	TRBV15	.	TRBJ1-4	CATSRDLGVEKLFF	TGTGCCACCAGCAGAGATCTAGGAGTCGAAAAACTGTTTTTT
.	TRBV6-1	.	TRBJ1-5	CASSEAAGVSSQPQHF	TGTGCCAGCAGTGAAGCGGCAGGGGTGTCTAGTCAGCCCCAGCATTTT
.	TRBV2	.	TRBJ2-1	CATEGAYRGNEQFF	TGTGCCACCGAAGGGGCCTACCGAGGCAATGAGCAGTTCTTC
.	TRBV19	.	TRBJ2-7	CASSRSWDYEQYF	TGTGCCAGTAGTCGGTCTTGGGATTACGAGCAGTACTTC
.	TRBV30	.	TRBJ1-1	CAWSLLRDTEAFF	TGTGCCTGGAGCCTTCTTCGGGACACTGAAGCTTTCTTT
.	TRBV2	.	TRBJ2-2	CASNRVRTGELFF	TGTGCCAGCAATCGTGTTAGGACTGGGGAGCTGTTTTTT
.	TRBV6-7	.	TRBJ1-4	CASSFFSQFNEKLFF	TGTGCCAGCAGTTTTTTCTCACAGTTTAATGAAAAACTGTTTTTT
.	TRBV15	.	TRBJ1-1	CATSDASGTEAFF	TGTGCCACCAGTGACGCCTCGGGGACTGAAGCTTTCTTT
.	TRBV6-5	.	TRBJ2-7	CASSYRRQSSYEQYF	TGTGCCAGCAGTTACCGGAGACAGAGCTCCTACGAGCAGTACTTC
once	TRBV5-6	.	TRBJ1-6	CASSLRVRGSSPLHF	TGTGCCAGCAGCTTGAGGGTGAGGGGAAGCTCACCCCTCCACTTT
.	TRBV27	TRBD1	TRBJ1-1	CASSFLNRGSTEAFF	TGTGCCAGCAGTTTCCTTAACAGGGGGAGTACTGAAGCTTTCTTT
.	TRBV27	.	TRBJ2-5	CASSRGQYQETQYF	TGTGCCAGCAGCAGGGGCCAATACCAAGAGACCCAGTACTTC
.	TRBV21-1	.	TRBJ2-1	CASSKNSLSYNEQFF	TGTGCCAGCAGCAAAAACAGTCTCTCCTACAATGAGCAGTTCTTC
.	TRBV28	.	TRBJ2-7	CASSRGGTGDEQYF	TGTGCCAGCAGCCGCGGGGGCACGGGGGACGAGCAGTACTTC
.	TRBV20-1	TRBD2	TRBJ2-1	CSASPGGQFF	TGCAGTGCTAGTCCGGGGGGGCAGTTCTTC
few	TRBV7-2	.	TRBJ2-3	CASSLSGSTDTQYF	TGTGCCAGCAGCTTATCGGGCAGCACAGATACGCAGTATTTT
.	TRBV28	TRBD2	TRBJ2-7	CASSGSGDEQYF	TGTGCCAGCAGTGGTAGCGGGGACGAGCAGTACTTC
.	TRBV30	TRBD1	TRBJ2-7	CAWSTGTGMPEQYF	TGTGCCTGGAGTACCGGGACAGGGATGCCCGAGCAGTACTTC
.	TRBV7-3	TRBD1	TRBJ1-1	CASSQDGTGATEAFF	TGTGCCAGCAGCCAAGATGGGACAGGGGCCACTGAAGCTTTCTTT